These 7 T cell receptor beta chains were sequenced from one sample in a study of human T cells and chemical hapten exposure (dated by TCRdb to the early 2020s). Preparation of the library involved RACE. Instrument used: NextSeq 500. TCRdb reran the public reads through fastp at Q25 and MiXCR, keeping productive beta chains. All rows with the same CDR3 protein become a single entry with the most common DNA and genes. This sample holds 180,000 or so distinct CDR3 sequences; roughly 14% were observed only once. The biggest ten clones account for around 1.7% of the sample. What this sample's time point label stands for: patch test 1, 2 weeks after DPC sensitization. Sample treatment or condition, as interpreted from the label and publication: therapeutic diphenylcyclopropenone sensitization with weekly scalp DPC. Sequences were derived from whole blood, sampled in connection with sensitization to the hapten diphenylcyclopropenone (DPC). These receptor sequences come from a woman in her 30s with alopecia areata. Some clones in this sample may be carry-over from other donors' samples.

This clonotype was seen a few times. V and J are TRBV7-6 and TRBJ2-7; weak D call: TRBD1 (5 bases). With 7 bases removed from V and 0 bases from J, the gap between germline ends came to 10 bases. The CDR3 length is 13 residues. Germline V gene data show CDR1 as SGHVS and CDR2 as FNYEAQ. The CDR3 region is CASKGANSYEQYF. Written as DNA, the CDR3 is TGTGCCAGCAAAGGGGCCAACTCCTACGAGCAGTACTTC.

The genes are TRBV2 and TRBJ2-5, with D possibly matching TRBD2 (5 bases). Germline V gives CDR1 SNHLY, CDR2 FYNNEI. V dropped 9 bases and J dropped 2 bases, with 13 bases sitting between them. The CDR3 consists of 13 residues. CDR3 loop: CASLSGYQETQYF. The DNA for the CDR3 is TGTGCCAGTTTAAGCGGATATCAAGAGACCCAGTACTTC. The entire variable domain, with the rest obtained from reference TRBV2 and TRBJ2-5, is as follows: EPEVTQTPSHQVTQMGQEVILRCVPISNHLYFYWYRQILGQKVEFLVSFYNNEISEKSEIFDDQFSVERPDGSNFTLKIRSTKLEDSAMYFCASLSGYQETQYFGPGTRLLVL.

This clonotype has a handful of counts. This chain links TRBV7-2 with TRBJ2-7; D may match TRBD1 or TRBD2 (5 bases each). Germline V lookup: CDR1 SGHTA, CDR2 FQGNSA. V was trimmed by 0 bases and J by 2 bases, leaving 8 bases between them. This CDR3 region has 14 residues. Here the CDR3 reads CASSLAGAPYEQYF. The CDR3 coding sequence is TGTGCCAGCAGCTTAGCCGGGGCCCCCTACGAGCAGTACTTC.

This clonotype was counted between two and nine times. This chain uses TRBV20-1 with TRBJ2-1, with TRBD1 matching over 10 bases. The CDR3 loop spans 14 amino acids. Germline V gene lookup returns CDR1 DFQATT and CDR2 SNEGSKA (reference sequence). V was clipped by 3 bases and J by 7 bases; unmatched bases: 6. The CDR3: CSASAGQGLNEQFF. CDR3 in DNA: TGCAGTGCTAGCGCGGGACAGGGGTTGAATGAGCAGTTCTTC.

The chain is built from TRBV5-1 and TRBJ2-1; 9 bases match TRBD2. The CDR3 spans 14 residues. V trimming: 7 bases; J trimming: 9 bases; junction bases outside the gene matches: 11. Germline CDR1 reads SGHRS; CDR2 reads YFSETQ. CDR3 region: CASFAGGGKGEQFF. CDR3 nucleotide sequence: TGCGCCAGCTTCGCGGGAGGGGGCAAAGGTGAGCAGTTCTTC. Drawing the rest from reference TRBV5-1 and TRBJ2-1, the complete variable domain is KAGVTQTPRYLIKTRGQQVTLSCSPISGHRSVSWYQQTPGQGLQFLFEYFSETQRNKGNFPGRFSGRQFSNSRSEMNVSTLELGDSALYLCASFAGGGKGEQFFGPGTRLTVL.

At least ten counts were recorded for this clonotype. The chain is built from TRBV7-3 and TRBJ2-2; a possible D gene is TRBD2 (6 bases). The germline CDR1 and CDR2 sequences are SGHTA and FQGTGA. The CDR3 length is 13 residues. V gave up 6 bases and J gave up 8 bases, with 13 bases separating them. CDR3 in DNA: TGTGCCAGCAGGAGCGGGTTTTCGGGGGAGCTGTTTTTT. Translation: CASRSGFSGELFF. Supplemented by reference TRBV7-3 and TRBJ2-2, the full variable domain reads GAGVSQTPSNKVTEKGKYVELRCDPISGHTALYWYRQSLGQGPEFLIYFQGTGAADDSGLPNDRFFAVRPEGSVSTLKIQRTERGDSAVYLCASRSGFSGELFFGEGSRLTVL.

The chain is built from TRBV29-1 and TRBJ2-5; no definite D call. The CDR3 runs 13 residues. V dropped 6 bases and J dropped 2 bases, with 13 bases sitting between them. Per germline, CDR1 SQVTM and CDR2 ANQGSEA. In DNA form, the CDR3 reads TGCAGCGTCATGCCAGGAGTACAAGAGACCCAGTACTTC. This translates into CSVMPGVQETQYF.